A selection of T cell receptor beta chains follows, all from one sample in a study of shared clonotypes between healthy human individuals. This table comes from immunoSEQ multiplex PCR, and its TCRdb copy is limited to in-frame clones, with some not included. This sample has about 2.2 million clones, with 93% found just once. The sample comprised naive CD8+ T cells from PBMCs. The origin of the receptors is a man between 18 and 35 years old in good health. Some clones in this sample may be carry-over from other donors' samples. Both conserved end residues are part of each CDR3. D genes are given only for firm matches. Clone size is shown for a subset of rows, as once, few, many or a class of expanded clone.

CASSPGQVLQETQYF TGTGCCAGCAGCCCGGGACAGGTCCTACAAGAGACCCAGTACTTC NA TRBJ2-5 TRBD1 TRBV9
CASSPLRGHEQYF TGTGCCAGCTCACCACTGAGGGGGCACGAGCAGTACTTC NA TRBJ2-7 TRBD1 TRBV18
CAWSDGISGNTIYF TGTGCCTGGAGTGACGGAATCTCTGGAAACACCATATATTTT NA TRBJ1-3 NA TRBV30
CASSFFGPAVSNTGELFF TGTGCCAGCAGTTTTTTCGGTCCGGCAGTTTCGAACACCGGGGAGCTGTTTTTT NA TRBJ2-2 NA TRBV28
CASSQGASADNEQFF TGCGCCAGCAGCCAAGGGGCTAGCGCCGACAATGAGCAGTTCTTC NA TRBJ2-1 NA TRBV4-3
CATKDGETEAFF TGTGCCACCAAAGACGGAGAAACTGAAGCTTTCTTT NA TRBJ1-1 NA TRBV28
CASSSASSNQPQHF TGTGCCAGCAGTTCTGCATCTAGCAATCAGCCCCAGCATTTT NA TRBJ1-5 NA TRBV28
CASSLSPSYNEQFF TGTGCCAGCAGTTTATCTCCCTCCTACAATGAGCAGTTCTTC once TRBJ2-1 NA TRBV27
CASSLSGQGLYFYGYTF TGTGCCAGCAGTTTGTCGGGACAGGGATTGTACTTCTACGGCTACACCTTC NA TRBJ1-2 TRBD1 TRBV27
CASRPQGGTEAFF TGTGCCAGCAGACCACAGGGAGGGACTGAAGCTTTCTTT few TRBJ1-1 NA TRBV28
CASSLRGEEYF TGTGCCAGCAGCTTGAGAGGGGAGGAGTACTTC NA TRBJ2-7 NA TRBV5-6
CASSLVGAGPYEQYF TGTGCCAGCAGCTTAGTTGGGGCGGGACCCTACGAGCAGTACTTC NA TRBJ2-7 NA TRBV7-8
CASSTPPEETQYF TGTGCCAGCAGCACACCTCCGGAGGAGACCCAGTACTTC NA TRBJ2-5 NA TRBV9
CASSVVDSVRPYEQYF TGTGCCAGCAGCGTAGTCGACAGCGTGCGTCCCTACGAGCAGTACTTC NA TRBJ2-7 NA TRBV9
CASSQGPSYEQYF TGCGCCAGCAGCCAAGGCCCTTCCTACGAGCAGTACTTC NA TRBJ2-7 NA TRBV4-3
CASSLIQVGGQETQYF TGTGCCAGCAGTCTTATACAGGTGGGGGGTCAAGAGACCCAGTACTTC NA TRBJ2-5 NA TRBV27
CASSLYITDTQYF TGTGCCAGCAGCTTATATATCACAGATACGCAGTATTTT NA TRBJ2-3 NA TRBV7-3
CASSFWADLNTEAFF TGTGCCAGCAGTTTCTGGGCGGATTTGAACACTGAAGCTTTCTTT NA TRBJ1-1 NA TRBV28
CASSYGGTSYNEQFF TGTGCCAGCAGTTACGGCGGGACTAGCTACAATGAGCAGTTCTTC NA TRBJ2-1 TRBD2 TRBV6-5
CATSSGTGGAYEQYF TGTGCCACCAGCAGTGGGACAGGGGGCGCATACGAGCAGTACTTC NA TRBJ2-7 TRBD1 TRBV15
CATSSDAVEKLFF TGTGCCACCAGCAGCGACGCAGTGGAAAAACTGTTTTTT NA TRBJ1-4 NA TRBV15
CASSQRGRTDTQYF TGTGCCAGCAGCCAACGGGGCCGCACAGATACGCAGTATTTT NA TRBJ2-3 NA TRBV25-1
CASSPGRTGELFF TGTGCCAGCAGCCCTGGGAGGACCGGGGAGCTGTTTTTT NA TRBJ2-2 NA TRBV11-3
CASSLRGAYEQYF TGCGCCAGCAGCCTCCGTGGGGCCTACGAGCAGTACTTC NA TRBJ2-7 NA TRBV4-1
CASSPGVSYEQYF TGTGCCAGCAGCCCGGGGGTATCCTACGAGCAGTACTTC once TRBJ2-7 NA TRBV7-6
CASSQVGHIGELFF TGCGCCAGCAGCCAAGTAGGGCACATCGGGGAGCTGTTTTTT NA TRBJ2-2 NA TRBV4-1
CASSLHWTGAKDTQYF TGTGCCAGCAGTCTCCACTGGACAGGGGCAAAAGATACGCAGTATTTT NA TRBJ2-3 TRBD1 TRBV27
CASSLRWTGGYGYTF TGTGCCAGCTCACTGCGGTGGACAGGGGGCTATGGCTACACCTTC NA TRBJ1-2 TRBD1 TRBV18
CASSSGRSQETQYF TGTGCCAGCAGTTCGGGACGGTCCCAAGAGACCCAGTACTTC NA TRBJ2-5 NA TRBV27
CASSPLRGDQPQHF TGTGCCAGCAGCCCCTTACGAGGGGATCAGCCCCAGCATTTT NA TRBJ1-5 NA TRBV27
CASSFASTYEQYF TGTGCCAGCAGTTTTGCTAGTACCTACGAGCAGTACTTC NA TRBJ2-7 NA TRBV27
CASSQDPVSPTGELFF TGCGCCAGCAGCCAAGATCCAGTTAGCCCCACCGGGGAGCTGTTTTTT NA TRBJ2-2 NA TRBV4-3
CASSQLLPGLAVHEQFF TGCGCCAGCAGCCAACTGCTTCCGGGACTAGCTGTCCATGAGCAGTTCTTC NA TRBJ2-1 TRBD2 TRBV4-1
CASSFLGGDQETQYF TGTGCCAGCAGCTTCTTAGGGGGAGACCAAGAGACCCAGTACTTC once TRBJ2-5 NA TRBV11-1
CASSEAGLWNEQFF TGTGCCAGCAGTGAGGCCGGACTTTGGAATGAGCAGTTCTTC NA TRBJ2-1 NA TRBV25-1
CASSLDYRGPYEQYF TGTGCCAGCAGCTTAGATTACAGGGGGCCGTACGAGCAGTACTTC NA TRBJ2-7 TRBD1 TRBV11-2
CASSQGPGPSYEQYF TGCGCCAGCAGCCAAGGACCGGGGCCTTCCTACGAGCAGTACTTC NA TRBJ2-7 NA TRBV4-1
CASSLAGRGGDEQYF TGCGCCAGCAGCTTGGCCGGCAGGGGAGGGGACGAGCAGTACTTC once TRBJ2-7 NA TRBV5-1
CASIPTGLVTDTEAFF TGTGCCAGCATCCCCACTGGCCTTGTCACCGACACTGAAGCTTTCTTT NA TRBJ1-1 NA TRBV5-5
CASSPDGFVSYEQYF TGTGCCAGCAGTCCCGACGGGTTCGTCTCCTACGAGCAGTACTTC NA TRBJ2-7 NA TRBV6-6
CASSFFVSQPQHF TGTGCCAGCAGTTTTTTCGTGTCTCAGCCCCAGCATTTT NA TRBJ1-5 NA TRBV28
CASRRTAAVRYEQYF TGTGCCAGTAGGCGGACAGCCGCCGTACGCTACGAGCAGTACTTC NA TRBJ2-7 NA TRBV19
CASSPQGAYNEKLFF TGTGCCAGCAGCCCTCAGGGGGCTTATAATGAAAAACTGTTTTTT NA TRBJ1-4 TRBD1 TRBV9
CASSLAYGGPLPNEQFF TGTGCCAGCAGCTTAGCGTATGGCGGGCCTTTGCCCAATGAGCAGTTCTTC NA TRBJ2-1 NA TRBV7-9
CASSWGGQGYTF TGTGCCAGCAGCTGGGGTGGACAAGGCTACACCTTC NA TRBJ1-2 NA TRBV5-6
CASSLGDTFYEQYF TGTGCCAGCAGCTTGGGGGACACCTTCTACGAGCAGTACTTC NA TRBJ2-7 NA TRBV5-8
CACGAGGSYEQYF TGTGCCTGTGGGGCGGGAGGCTCCTACGAGCAGTACTTC NA TRBJ2-7 TRBD2 TRBV30
CASSQESGLVYNEQFF TGTGCCAGCAGCCAAGAGTCGGGACTAGTGTACAATGAGCAGTTCTTC NA TRBJ2-1 TRBD2 TRBV14
CASSLDSAGGFQETQYF TGTGCCAGCAGCTTAGATTCCGCGGGAGGGTTCCAAGAGACCCAGTACTTC NA TRBJ2-5 TRBD2 TRBV11-2
CASSLTSGTLPSSYEQYF TGTGCCAGCAGCTTGACTAGCGGGACCCTACCGAGCTCCTACGAGCAGTACTTC NA TRBJ2-7 TRBD2 TRBV7-9
CASSDNWDGYEQYF TGTGCCAGCAGCGATAACTGGGACGGCTACGAGCAGTACTTC once TRBJ2-7 NA TRBV7-9
CASSARDRGRMNTGELFF TGTGCCAGCAGCGCCCGGGACAGGGGGCGAATGAACACCGGGGAGCTGTTTTTT NA TRBJ2-2 TRBD1 TRBV7-7
CASSLDDGSTGELFF TGTGCCAGCAGCTTAGATGACGGATCCACCGGGGAGCTGTTTTTT NA TRBJ2-2 NA TRBV7-9
CASSPAPELGEQFF TGTGCCAGCAGCCCCGCCCCCGAGTTAGGTGAGCAGTTCTTC NA TRBJ2-1 NA TRBV11-2
CASSSTGGTGNTIYF TGTGCCAGCAGTTCAACAGGGGGAACTGGAAACACCATATATTTT NA TRBJ1-3 TRBD1 TRBV7-3
CASSLGSGLSYEQYF TGTGCCAGCAGCTTAGGCTCAGGCCTCTCCTACGAGCAGTACTTC NA TRBJ2-7 NA TRBV7-8
CATSPGGLSDTQYF TGCGCCACCAGTCCTGGCGGGCTCTCCGATACGCAGTATTTT NA TRBJ2-3 NA TRBV5-1
CASSTGWGEETQYF TGTGCCAGCAGCACCGGCTGGGGGGAAGAGACCCAGTACTTC NA TRBJ2-5 NA TRBV5-6
CASSSPGDLPNEQYF TGTGCCAGCAGCTCCCCGGGAGACCTTCCCAACGAGCAGTACTTC NA TRBJ2-7 NA TRBV13